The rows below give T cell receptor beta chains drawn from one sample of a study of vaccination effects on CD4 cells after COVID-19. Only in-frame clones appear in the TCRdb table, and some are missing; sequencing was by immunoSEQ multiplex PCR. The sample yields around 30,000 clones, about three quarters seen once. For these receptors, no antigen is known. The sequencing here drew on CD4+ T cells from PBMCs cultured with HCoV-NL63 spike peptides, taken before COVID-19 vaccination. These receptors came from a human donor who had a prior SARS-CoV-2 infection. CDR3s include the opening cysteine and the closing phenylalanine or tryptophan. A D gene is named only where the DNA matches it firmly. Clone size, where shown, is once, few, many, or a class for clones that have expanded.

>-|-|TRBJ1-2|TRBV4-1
TGCGCCAGCAGCCAAGGTGAACACTACTATGGCTACACCTTC
CASSQGEHYYGYTF
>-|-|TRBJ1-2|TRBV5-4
TGTGCCAGCAGCTTTCCAGGGAGGCGCGGCTACACCTTC
CASSFPGRRGYTF
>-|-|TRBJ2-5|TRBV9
TGTGCCAGCAGCGTATTTTCTAGCGCCATACCCCGGGGGACCCAGTACTTC
CASSVFSSAIPRGTQYF
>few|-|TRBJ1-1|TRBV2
TGTGCCAGCACAGATGAGGTTAGCACTGAAGCTTTCTTT
CASTDEVSTEAFF
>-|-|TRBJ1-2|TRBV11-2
TGTGCCAGCAGCTTCTTTCACTTGGGTGGCTACACCTTC
CASSFFHLGGYTF
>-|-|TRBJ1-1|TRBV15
TGTGCCACCAGCACGGACAGCCGAAATGAAGCTTTCTTT
CATSTDSRNEAFF
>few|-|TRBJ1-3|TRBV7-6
TGTGCCAGCAGCTGGGGAGGGGGGCGACGCTCTGGAAACACCATATATTTT
CASSWGGGRRSGNTIYF
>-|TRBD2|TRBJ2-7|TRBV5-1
TGCGCCAGCAGCCGGGAGGGGGGTGGGTACGAGCAGTACTTC
CASSREGGGYEQYF
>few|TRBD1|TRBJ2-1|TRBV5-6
TGTGCCAGCAGCTTGACAGGGGCCAATTTATACAATGAGCAGTTCTTC
CASSLTGANLYNEQFF
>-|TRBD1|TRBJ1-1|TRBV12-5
TGTGCTAGTGGAAGAGCAAGACAGGGAGTCGCTGAAGCTTTCTTT
CASGRARQGVAEAFF
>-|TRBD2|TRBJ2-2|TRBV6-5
TGTGCCAGCAGAGGACTAGTCCCCGGGGAGCTGTTTTTT
CASRGLVPGELFF
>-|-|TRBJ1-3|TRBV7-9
TGTGCCAGCAGCTCACGTGGGGGCTCTGGAAACACCATATATTTT
CASSSRGGSGNTIYF
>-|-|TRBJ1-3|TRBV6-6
TGTGCCAGCAGTTACTCCCAGGGAAACACCATATATTTT
CASSYSQGNTIYF
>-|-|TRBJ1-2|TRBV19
TGTGCCAGTAGTGTGTTCAATGGGCTTGGCTACACCTTC
CASSVFNGLGYTF
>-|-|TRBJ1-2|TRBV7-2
TGTGCCAGCAGCTTAGGGGTACAGGGAGGTTATGGCTACACCTTC
CASSLGVQGGYGYTF
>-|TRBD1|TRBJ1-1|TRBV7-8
TGTGCCAGCAGCTTTTTTGGGACAGCCGTAGTTGAAGCTTTCTTT
CASSFFGTAVVEAFF
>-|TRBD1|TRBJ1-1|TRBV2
TGTGCCAGCAGGGAACACAGGGGACTGAACACTGAAGCTTTCTTT
CASREHRGLNTEAFF
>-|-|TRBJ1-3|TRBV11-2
TGTGCCAGCAGCAACCTTGGAAACACCATATATTTT
CASSNLGNTIYF